Sequencing of this T cell receptor beta chain was carried out in a study of shared clonotypes between healthy human individuals. Notes on the study in general: Relative to their counterparts shared across all four donors, non-shared clonotypes exhibited diminished generation probabilities. Roughly 5% of naive CD4 clonotypes were shared across four donors.

Concerning this clone itself: Its antigen is unknown.

Germline loops: CDR1 SEHNR, CDR2 FQNEAQ (reference sequence). V was cut by 1 base and J by 6 bases, with 14 bases left in between. This CDR3 has 15 residues. The sorted-subset replicate PCRs were given around 200 ng DNA, which is 30,000 to 35,000 T cell genomes. The protocol was immunoSEQ multiplex PCR, while the TCRdb copy is restricted to in-frame clones and leaves out a portion. The sample yields millions of clones, approximately 94% seen once. The specimen sequenced was naive CD4+ T cells sorted from blood. The subset here: CD45RA+ positively selected. The V and J genes are TRBV7-9 and TRBJ2-3; D possibly corresponds to TRBD1 (5 bases). The clonotype originates from a man between 18 and 29 years old in good health. The CDR3 region has the DNA TGTGCCAGCAGCTTAGTCAGGGTGGATGACGATACGCAGTATTTT. It is translated as CASSLVRVDDDTQYF.